The T cell receptor beta chain under discussion was sequenced for a study of immune characterization of retroperitoneal liposarcoma. Per the germline V gene, CDR1 is MNHNS and CDR2 is SASEGT. The CDR3 loop spans 14 amino acids. TCRdb fed the PCR reads into MiXCR, producing one record per CDR3 protein. Of 8,500 to 11,000 distinct CDR3 sequences detected, 28% appear once; the ten largest clones hold 6.5% to 10%. The sample taken for sequencing was tumor tissue. This chain links TRBV6-1 with TRBJ2-1; D not resolved. The end of the DNA fits TRBJ2-7 better, so the J call may be wrong. The source of this sequence is a female donor with retroperitoneal liposarcoma. CDR3 nucleotide sequence: TGTGCCAGCAGTGAACCAGGACGGACCTACGAGCAGTACTTC. Protein sequence: CASSEPGRTYEQYF.